Described below is a single T cell receptor beta chain sequence and its context. Its specificity is unknown. Trimming pared 4 bases from V and 6 bases from J, leaving 20 bases between. Germline loops: CDR1 SGDLS, CDR2 YYNGEE. The CDR3 covers 16 residues. The data belong to a study of radiation and T cells in renal cell carcinoma. Profiled with immunoSEQ multiplex PCR; TCRdb holds only in-frame clones, not every one. The sample records 15,000 to 20,000 clones, 64% being singletons. Regarding treatment: 15 Gy SBRT to primary tumor, nephrectomy 4 weeks later. The study, taken as a whole, reports: In blood, top tumor clones expanded by 2 weeks, shrinking by 4.

V and J are TRBV9 and TRBJ2-1; D possibly corresponds to TRBD1 (6 bases). Sample: tumor tissue, taken from a patient whose treatment included radiotherapy and nephrectomy. This TCR came from a woman aged 70-85 years with renal cell carcinoma. The CDR3 nucleotides read TGTGCCAGCAGCACTTCGACAGGTCGAGAGGGCAATGAGCAGTTCTTC. Translation gives CASSTSTGREGNEQFF.